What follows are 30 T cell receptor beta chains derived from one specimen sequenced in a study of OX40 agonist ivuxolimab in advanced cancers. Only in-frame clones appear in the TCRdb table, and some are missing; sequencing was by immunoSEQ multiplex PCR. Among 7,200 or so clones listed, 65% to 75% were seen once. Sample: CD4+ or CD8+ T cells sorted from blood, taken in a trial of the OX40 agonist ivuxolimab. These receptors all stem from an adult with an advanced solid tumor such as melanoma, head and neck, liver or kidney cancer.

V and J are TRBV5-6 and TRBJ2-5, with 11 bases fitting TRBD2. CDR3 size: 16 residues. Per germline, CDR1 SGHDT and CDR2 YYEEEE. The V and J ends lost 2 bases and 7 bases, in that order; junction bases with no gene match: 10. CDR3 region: CASSLETSGAWGTQYF. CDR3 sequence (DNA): TGTGCCAGCAGCTTAGAGACTAGCGGGGCCTGGGGGACCCAGTACTTC. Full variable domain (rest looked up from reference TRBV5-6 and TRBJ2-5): DAGVTQSPTHLIKTRGQQVTLRCSPKSGHDTVSWYQQALGQGPQFIFQYYEEEERQRGNFPDRFSGHQFPNYSSELNVNALLLGDSALYLCASSLETSGAWGTQYFGPGTRLLVL.

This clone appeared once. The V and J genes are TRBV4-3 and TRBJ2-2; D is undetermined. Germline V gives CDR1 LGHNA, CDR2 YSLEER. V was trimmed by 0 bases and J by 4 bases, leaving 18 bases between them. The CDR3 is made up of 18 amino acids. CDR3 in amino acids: CASSQDLHLGLGTGELFF. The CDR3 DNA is TGCGCCAGCAGCCAAGATCTTCACCTAGGTCTGGGCACCGGGGAGCTGTTTTTT.

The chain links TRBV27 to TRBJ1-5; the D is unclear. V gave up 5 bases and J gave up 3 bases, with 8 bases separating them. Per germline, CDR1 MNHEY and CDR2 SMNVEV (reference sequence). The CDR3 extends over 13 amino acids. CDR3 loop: CASSMGINQPQHF. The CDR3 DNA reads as TGTGCCAGCAGTATGGGCATCAATCAGCCCCAGCATTTT.

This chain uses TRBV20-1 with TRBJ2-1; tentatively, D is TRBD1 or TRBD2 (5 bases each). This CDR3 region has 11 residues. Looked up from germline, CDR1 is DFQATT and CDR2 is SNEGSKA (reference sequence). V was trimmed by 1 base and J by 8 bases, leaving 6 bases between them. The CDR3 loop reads CSARGGYEQFF. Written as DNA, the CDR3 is TGCAGTGCTAGAGGGGGGTATGAGCAGTTCTTC.

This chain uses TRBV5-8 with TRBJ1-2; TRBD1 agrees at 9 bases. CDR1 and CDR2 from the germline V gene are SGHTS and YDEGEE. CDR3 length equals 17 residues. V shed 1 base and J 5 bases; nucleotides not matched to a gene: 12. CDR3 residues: CASSLRGGQGRKYGYTF. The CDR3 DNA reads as TGTGCCAGCAGCTTGAGGGGCGGACAGGGGAGGAAGTATGGCTACACCTTC.

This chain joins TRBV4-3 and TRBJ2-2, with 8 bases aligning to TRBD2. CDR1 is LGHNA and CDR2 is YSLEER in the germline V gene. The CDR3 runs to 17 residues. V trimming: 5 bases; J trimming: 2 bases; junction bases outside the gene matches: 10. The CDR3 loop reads CASSGGGNEINTGELFF. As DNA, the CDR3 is TGCGCCAGCAGCGGCGGGGGGAATGAAATAAACACCGGGGAGCTGTTTTTT.

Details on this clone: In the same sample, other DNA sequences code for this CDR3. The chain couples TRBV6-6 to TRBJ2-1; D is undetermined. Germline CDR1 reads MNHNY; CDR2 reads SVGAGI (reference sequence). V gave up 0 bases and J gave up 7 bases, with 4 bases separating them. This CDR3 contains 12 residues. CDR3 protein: CASSYSRNEQFF. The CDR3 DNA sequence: TGTGCCAGCAGTTACTCGAGGAATGAGCAGTTCTTC.

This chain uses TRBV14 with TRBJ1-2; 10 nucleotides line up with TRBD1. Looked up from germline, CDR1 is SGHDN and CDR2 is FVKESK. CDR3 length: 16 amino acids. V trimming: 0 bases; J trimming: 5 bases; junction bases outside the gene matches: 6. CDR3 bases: TGTGCCAGCAGCCAAGACGAATTGGGACAGGGGTATGGCTACACCTTC. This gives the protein CASSQDELGQGYGYTF.

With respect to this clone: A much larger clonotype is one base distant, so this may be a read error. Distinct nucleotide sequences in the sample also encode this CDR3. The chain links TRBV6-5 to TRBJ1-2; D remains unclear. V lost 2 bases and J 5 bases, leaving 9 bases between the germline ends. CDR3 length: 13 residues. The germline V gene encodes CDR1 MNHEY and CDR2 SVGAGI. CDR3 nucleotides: TGTGCCAGCAGTTACGGCAGGCTGTATGGCTACACCTTC. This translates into CASSYGRLYGYTF.

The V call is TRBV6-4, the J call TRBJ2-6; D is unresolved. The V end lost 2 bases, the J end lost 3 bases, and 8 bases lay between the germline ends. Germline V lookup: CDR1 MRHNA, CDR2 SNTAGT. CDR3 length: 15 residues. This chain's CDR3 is CASSDEQGGANVLTF. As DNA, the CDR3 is TGTGCCAGCAGTGACGAGCAAGGTGGGGCCAACGTCCTGACTTTC.

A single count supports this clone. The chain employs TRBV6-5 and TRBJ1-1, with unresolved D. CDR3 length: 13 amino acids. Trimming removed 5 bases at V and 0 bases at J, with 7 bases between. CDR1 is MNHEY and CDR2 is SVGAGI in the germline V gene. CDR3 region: CASSATMNTEAFF. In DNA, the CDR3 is TGTGCCAGCAGTGCGACTATGAACACTGAAGCTTTCTTT.

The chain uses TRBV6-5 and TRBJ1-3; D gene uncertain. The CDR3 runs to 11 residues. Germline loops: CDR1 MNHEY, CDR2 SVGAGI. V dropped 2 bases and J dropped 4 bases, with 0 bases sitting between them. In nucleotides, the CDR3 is TGTGCCAGCAGTTACGGAAACACCATATATTTT. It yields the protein CASSYGNTIYF.

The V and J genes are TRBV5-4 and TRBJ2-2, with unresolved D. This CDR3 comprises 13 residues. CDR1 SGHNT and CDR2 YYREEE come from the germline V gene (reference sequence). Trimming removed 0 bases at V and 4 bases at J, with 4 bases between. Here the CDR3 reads CASSLDPTGELFF. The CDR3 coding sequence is TGTGCCAGCAGCTTGGATCCCACCGGGGAGCTGTTTTTT.

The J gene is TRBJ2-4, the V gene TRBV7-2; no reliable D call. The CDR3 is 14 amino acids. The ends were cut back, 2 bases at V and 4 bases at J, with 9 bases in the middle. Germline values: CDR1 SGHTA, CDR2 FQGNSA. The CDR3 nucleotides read TGTGCCAGCAGCTTAATAGGAATAAAAAACATTCAGTACTTC. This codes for CASSLIGIKNIQYF. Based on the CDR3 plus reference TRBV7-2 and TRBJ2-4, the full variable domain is GAGVSQSPSNKVTEKGKDVELRCDPISGHTALYWYRQSLGQGLEFLIYFQGNSAPDKSGLPSDRFSAERTGGSVSTLTIQRTQQEDSAVYLCASSLIGIKNIQYFGAGTRLSVL.

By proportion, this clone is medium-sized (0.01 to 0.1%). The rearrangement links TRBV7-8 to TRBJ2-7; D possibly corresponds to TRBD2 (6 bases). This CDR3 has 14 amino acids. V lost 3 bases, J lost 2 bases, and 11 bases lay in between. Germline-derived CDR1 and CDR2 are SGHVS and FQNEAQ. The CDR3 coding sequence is TGTGCCAGCAGCTTGGGGACGGGAGCCTACGAGCAGTACTTC. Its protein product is CASSLGTGAYEQYF.

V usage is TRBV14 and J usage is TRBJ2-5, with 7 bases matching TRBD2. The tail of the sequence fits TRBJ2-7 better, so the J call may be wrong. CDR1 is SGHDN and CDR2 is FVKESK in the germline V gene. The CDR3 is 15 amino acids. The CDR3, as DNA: TGTGCCAGCAGCCAAACGGGGGGTGGGACCTACGAGCAGTACTTC. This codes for CASSQTGGGTYEQYF.

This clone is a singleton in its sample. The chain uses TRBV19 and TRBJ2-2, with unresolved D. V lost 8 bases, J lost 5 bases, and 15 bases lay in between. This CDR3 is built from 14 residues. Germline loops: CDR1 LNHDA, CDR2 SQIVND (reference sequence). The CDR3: CASPPPSRTGELFF. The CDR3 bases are TGTGCCAGTCCGCCCCCTTCACGAACCGGGGAGCTGTTTTTT.

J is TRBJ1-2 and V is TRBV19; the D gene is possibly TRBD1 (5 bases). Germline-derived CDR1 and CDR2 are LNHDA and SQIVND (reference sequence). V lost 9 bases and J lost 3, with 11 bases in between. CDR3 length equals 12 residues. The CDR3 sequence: CASTGLYYGYTF. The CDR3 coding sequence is TGTGCCAGCACGGGACTGTACTATGGCTACACCTTC.

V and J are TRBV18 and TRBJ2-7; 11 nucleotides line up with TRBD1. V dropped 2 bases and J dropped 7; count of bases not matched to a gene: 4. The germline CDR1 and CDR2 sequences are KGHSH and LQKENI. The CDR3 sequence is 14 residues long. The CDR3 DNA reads TGTGCCAGCTCACCAGGGACAGGGGGATGGGAGCAGTACTTC. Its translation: CASSPGTGGWEQYF.

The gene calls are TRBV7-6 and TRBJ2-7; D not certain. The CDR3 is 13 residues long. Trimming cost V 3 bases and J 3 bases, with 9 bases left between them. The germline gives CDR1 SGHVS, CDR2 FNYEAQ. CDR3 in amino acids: CASSLGNVYEQYF. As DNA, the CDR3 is TGTGCCAGCAGCTTGGGGAACGTCTACGAGCAGTACTTC.

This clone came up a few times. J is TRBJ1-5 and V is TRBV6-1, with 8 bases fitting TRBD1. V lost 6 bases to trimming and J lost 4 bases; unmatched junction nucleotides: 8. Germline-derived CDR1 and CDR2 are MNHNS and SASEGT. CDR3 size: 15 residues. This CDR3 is CASSAWTGKNQPQHF. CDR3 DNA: TGTGCCAGCAGCGCTTGGACAGGGAAGAATCAGCCCCAGCATTTT.

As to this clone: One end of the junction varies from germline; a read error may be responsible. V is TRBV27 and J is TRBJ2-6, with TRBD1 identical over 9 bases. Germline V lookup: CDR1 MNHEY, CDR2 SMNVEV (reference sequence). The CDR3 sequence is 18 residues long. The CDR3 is CASSPLGQGGSRANVLTF. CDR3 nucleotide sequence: TGTGCCAGCAGCCCCTTGGGACAGGGTGGCTCTAGGGCCAACGTCCTGACTTTC.

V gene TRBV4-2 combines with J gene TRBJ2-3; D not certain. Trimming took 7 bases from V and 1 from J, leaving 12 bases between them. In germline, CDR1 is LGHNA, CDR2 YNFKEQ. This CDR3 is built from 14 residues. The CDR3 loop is CASTNTEGTDTQYF. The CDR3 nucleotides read TGTGCCAGCACAAACACAGAGGGCACAGATACGCAGTATTTT.

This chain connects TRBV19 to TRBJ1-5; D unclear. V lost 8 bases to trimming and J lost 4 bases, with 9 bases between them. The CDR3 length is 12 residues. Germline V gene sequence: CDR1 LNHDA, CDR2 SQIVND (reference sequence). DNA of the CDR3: TGTGCCAGTGGATGGGGTAATCAGCCCCAGCATTTT. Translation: CASGWGNQPQHF.

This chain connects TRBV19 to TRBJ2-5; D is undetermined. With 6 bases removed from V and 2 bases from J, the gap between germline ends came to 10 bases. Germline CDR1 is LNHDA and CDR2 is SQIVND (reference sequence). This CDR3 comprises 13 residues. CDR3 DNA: TGTGCCAGTAGCCCGGCCCAGCAAGAGACCCAGTACTTC. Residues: CASSPAQQETQYF.

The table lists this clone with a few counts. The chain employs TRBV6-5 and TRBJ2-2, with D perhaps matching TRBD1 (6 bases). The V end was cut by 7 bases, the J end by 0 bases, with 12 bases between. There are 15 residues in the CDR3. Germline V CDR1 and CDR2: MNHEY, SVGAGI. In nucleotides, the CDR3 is TGTGCCAGCAACCCGGACAGTTCGAACACCGGGGAGCTGTTTTTT. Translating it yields CASNPDSSNTGELFF.

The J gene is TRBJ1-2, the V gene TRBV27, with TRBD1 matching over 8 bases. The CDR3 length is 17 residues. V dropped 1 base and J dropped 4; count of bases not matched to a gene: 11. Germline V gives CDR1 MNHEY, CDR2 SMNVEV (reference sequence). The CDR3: CASSLWWARGRVYGYTF. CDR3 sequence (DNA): TGTGCCAGCAGTTTATGGTGGGCCAGGGGGCGCGTCTATGGCTACACCTTC.

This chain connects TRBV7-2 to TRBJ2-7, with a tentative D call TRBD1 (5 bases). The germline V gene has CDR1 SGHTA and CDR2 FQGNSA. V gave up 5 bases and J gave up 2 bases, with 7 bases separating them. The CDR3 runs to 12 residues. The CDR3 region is CASSTDTYEQYF. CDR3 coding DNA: TGTGCCAGCAGCACGGACACCTACGAGCAGTACTTC. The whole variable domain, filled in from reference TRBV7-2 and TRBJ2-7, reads GAGVSQSPSNKVTEKGKDVELRCDPISGHTALYWYRQSLGQGLEFLIYFQGNSAPDKSGLPSDRFSAERTGGSVSTLTIQRTQQEDSAVYLCASSTDTYEQYFGPGTRLTVT.

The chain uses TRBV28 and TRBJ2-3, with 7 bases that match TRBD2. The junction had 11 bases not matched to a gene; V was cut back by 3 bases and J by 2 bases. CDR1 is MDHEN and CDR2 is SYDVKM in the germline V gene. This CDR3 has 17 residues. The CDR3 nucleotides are TGTGCCAGCAGTTTGCCCCCGGGGGGTGACATCACAGATACGCAGTATTTT. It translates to CASSLPPGGDITDTQYF.

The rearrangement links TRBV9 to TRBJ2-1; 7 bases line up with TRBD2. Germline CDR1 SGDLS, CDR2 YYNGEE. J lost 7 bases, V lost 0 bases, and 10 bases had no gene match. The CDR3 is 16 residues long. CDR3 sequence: CASSVGSSGPRNEQFF. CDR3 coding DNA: TGTGCCAGCAGCGTAGGGTCTAGCGGCCCGAGGAATGAGCAGTTCTTC.